This T cell receptor beta chain came from a study of blood T cell repertoires in COVID-19. Study context: Acute-phase and convalescent COVID-19 samples originated in the United States, Italy and Spain. The analysed material was cDNA or gDNA that came from T cells, B-cell-depleted T cells, or PBMCs.

In the authors' workflow: Estimation of nucleated cell counts relied on the amplification of reference gene primers. Method: immunoSEQ multiplex PCR; TCRdb's copy keeps in-frame clones and lacks some. V, J and clone size reflect that table, while D and trimming were determined from the DNA. The sample has about 160,000 clones, approximately 86% seen once; the top ten hold 2.5% to 4%. Germline V gene data show CDR1 as ENHRY and CDR2 as SYGVKD. The trim removed 6 bases at V and 7 bases at J, leaving 12 bases unmatched. This CDR3 spans 16 amino acids. This clonotype originated in a man between 65 and 85 years old with acute or convalescent COVID-19. The sample was peripheral blood. J is TRBJ2-1 and V is TRBV10-3; the match to TRBD2 covers 10 bases. The CDR3 nucleotides read TGTGCCATCAGGGACAGTTCTAGCGGGAGCGGTAATGAGCAGTTCTTC. Translated, it gives CAIRDSSSGSGNEQFF.